This entry lists 23 T cell receptor beta chains sequenced from one sample in a study of shared clonotypes between healthy human individuals. Sequencing used immunoSEQ multiplex PCR; TCRdb keeps in-frame clones, though not all of them. The table includes around 700,000 clones, around three quarters detected once. The specimen sequenced was memory CD4+ T cells sorted from blood. Subset given: CD45RA-negative fraction. The receptors originated from a woman in her twenties or thirties in good health.

The chain carries TRBV5-1 and TRBJ1-1; maybe TRBD1 (6 bases). This CDR3 is built from 14 residues. V was cut by 2 bases and J by 5 bases, with 13 bases left in between. Germline CDR1 SGHRS, CDR2 YFSETQ. CDR3 sequence: CASSFGGPETEAFF. The CDR3, as DNA: TGCGCCAGCAGCTTCGGGGGCCCAGAGACTGAAGCTTTCTTT.

The chain carries TRBV9 and TRBJ2-1, with 7 bases aligning to TRBD2. The V gene end was trimmed by 2 bases and the J gene end by 4 bases; junction bases not matched to a gene: 9. CDR3 size: 16 residues. Germline V gene sequence: CDR1 SGDLS, CDR2 YYNGEE. For the CDR3, the DNA is TGTGCCAGCAGCGTGACCCCGCCGGGAGGTTACAATGAGCAGTTCTTC. It specifies CASSVTPPGGYNEQFF.

This clone was seen more than once but under ten times. The chain couples TRBV28 to TRBJ2-4; possibly TRBD2 for D (6 bases). Germline CDR1 and CDR2: MDHEN and SYDVKM. Trimming left V 6 bases short and J 0 bases short, with 18 bases between. The CDR3 totals 17 residues. CDR3 DNA: TGTGCCAGCAGATCCAGACTCAAGGAGGGAGCCAAAAACATTCAGTACTTC. The encoded protein is CASRSRLKEGAKNIQYF. Full variable domain (rest looked up from reference TRBV28 and TRBJ2-4): DVKVTQSSRYLVKRTGEKVFLECVQDMDHENMFWYRQDPGLGLRLIYFSYDVKMKEKGDIPEGYSVSREKKERFSLILESASTNQTSMYLCASRSRLKEGAKNIQYFGAGTRLSVL.

This clone has a handful of counts. V usage is TRBV6-5 and J usage is TRBJ2-5; 7 bases agree with TRBD2. The J call may be incorrect, as the DNA end agrees better with TRBJ2-7. Germline V gene lookup returns CDR1 MNHEY and CDR2 SVGAGI. This CDR3 contains 15 residues. The DNA of the CDR3 is TGTGCCAGCAGTTACGGGGAGGGTAACTACAACGAGCAGTACTTC. This translates into CASSYGEGNYNEQYF.

V is TRBV2 and J is TRBJ2-1; D unclear. The V and J ends lost 3 bases and 0 bases respectively, with 12 bases between them. The CDR3 has 16 amino acids. Germline CDR1 is SNHLY and CDR2 is FYNNEI. CDR3 in amino acids: CASSDGPDGSYNEQFF. The CDR3 DNA follows: TGTGCCAGCAGTGACGGACCAGACGGCTCCTACAATGAGCAGTTCTTC.

The genes are TRBV27 and TRBJ2-2; 9 bases agree with TRBD1. This CDR3 region has 15 residues. Trimming removed 6 bases from V and 4 bases from J; junction bases left unmatched: 6. Germline V gene data show CDR1 as MNHEY and CDR2 as SMNVEV (reference sequence). CDR3 coding DNA: TGTGCCAGCAGAAGGACAGGGGTTCTCACCGGGGAGCTGTTTTTT. This sequence encodes CASRRTGVLTGELFF.

This rearrangement joins TRBV4-2 to TRBJ2-1; D is perhaps TRBD2 (6 bases). The CDR3 consists of 15 residues. Germline CDR1 reads LGHNA; CDR2 reads YNFKEQ. V gave up 4 bases and J gave up 0 bases, with 10 bases separating them. CDR3 sequence (DNA): TGTGCCAGCAGCCCCGGACTAACCTCCTACAATGAGCAGTTCTTC. Its translation is CASSPGLTSYNEQFF.

This chain connects TRBV5-1 to TRBJ2-7; unclear D gene. Trimming removed 0 bases from V and 2 bases from J, with 18 bases in between. Germline V lookup: CDR1 SGHRS, CDR2 YFSETQ. There are 17 residues in the CDR3. The CDR3 region is CASSLALNTGVPYEQYF. CDR3 sequence (DNA): TGCGCCAGCAGCTTGGCCTTAAATACTGGGGTTCCCTACGAGCAGTACTTC.

The CDR3 DNA is TGTGCCAGCACCTCCGGGACTAGCGGGACTGATACGCAGTATTTT. Translation: CASTSGTSGTDTQYF. The chain combines TRBV6-1 with TRBJ2-3; 13 bases match TRBD2. CDR3 size: 15 residues. Germline trimming cut 7 bases from V and 6 bases from J; bases unmatched to any gene: 7. Germline CDR1 MNHNS, CDR2 SASEGT.

J is TRBJ2-5 and V is TRBV5-1, with D possibly matching TRBD1 (6 bases). Deletions cut 3 bases from V and 1 base from J, with 7 bases between. This CDR3 has 13 residues. Germline lookup yields CDR1 SGHRS and CDR2 YFSETQ. The CDR3 bases are TGCGCCAGCAGCTGGGGGCCCCAAGAGACCCAGTACTTC. Protein sequence: CASSWGPQETQYF.

This clone was counted a few times. V gene TRBV5-1 combines with J gene TRBJ2-3; TRBD2 is a possible D gene (5 bases). Germline V gives CDR1 SGHRS, CDR2 YFSETQ. The ends were cut back, 0 bases at V and 8 bases at J, with 22 bases in the middle. This CDR3 is 17 amino acids long. CDR3 DNA: TGCGCCAGCAGCTTGGGCGGCCTAGCCCCCTCCTTAGTTACGCAGTATTTT. This sequence encodes CASSLGGLAPSLVTQYF.

The chain employs TRBV6-5 and TRBJ2-6, with D possibly TRBD1 on 6 matching bases. Deletions cut 5 bases from V and 2 bases from J, with 7 bases between. CDR1 and CDR2 (germline): MNHEY, SVGAGI. CDR3 length equals 14 residues. The CDR3 here is CASSNRAGANVLTF. Written as DNA, the CDR3 is TGTGCCAGCAGTAACAGGGCTGGGGCCAACGTCCTGACTTTC.

This CDR3 reads CASSFQSGPNEKLFF. The CDR3 DNA follows: TGTGCCAGCAGTTTCCAGTCGGGGCCTAATGAAAAACTGTTTTTT. The V gene is TRBV2, the J gene TRBJ1-4, with D tentatively TRBD1 (5 bases). The CDR3 totals 15 residues. Trimming cost V 5 bases and J 3 bases, with 13 bases left between them. Germline CDR1 is SNHLY and CDR2 is FYNNEI.

As concerns this clone: Other DNA variants within this sample encode the same CDR3. The chain employs TRBV6-1 and TRBJ2-7, with TRBD1 matching 9 bases. This CDR3 has 14 residues. CDR1 MNHNS and CDR2 SASEGT come from the germline V gene. V gave up 6 bases and J gave up 0 bases; unmatched junction bases: 3. The CDR3 DNA sequence: TGTGCCAGCAGCGGACAGGGGATCTCCTACGAGCAGTACTTC. As protein: CASSGQGISYEQYF.

The genes are TRBV6-1 and TRBJ1-5; D ambiguous. Between the trimmed V and J ends, which lost 2 bases and 6 bases, there was a span of 8 bases. CDR1 and CDR2 (germline): MNHNS, SASEGT. The CDR3 covers 13 residues. DNA of the CDR3: TGTGCCAGCAGTGAATTATCAGGTCAGCCCCAGCATTTT. It specifies CASSELSGQPQHF.

The J gene is TRBJ2-3, the V gene TRBV7-9; 7 bases are shared with TRBD2. The CDR3 runs 15 residues. Germline values: CDR1 SEHNR, CDR2 FQNEAQ (reference sequence). Trimming removed 1 base from V and 3 bases from J; junction bases left unmatched: 4. CDR3 region: CASSLGGRSTDTQYF. The CDR3 region has the DNA TGTGCCAGCAGCTTAGGCGGGAGAAGTACAGATACGCAGTATTTT.

The rearrangement links TRBV5-1 to TRBJ2-1; 12 bases align to TRBD2. V was pared by 4 bases and J by 10 bases, with 12 bases of the junction left unmatched. The length of the CDR3 is 16 residues. Germline lookup yields CDR1 SGHRS and CDR2 YFSETQ. For the CDR3, the DNA is TGCGCCAGCAGCCGGGGACTAGCGGGCCCAGACGTGGAGCAGTTCTTC. Residues: CASSRGLAGPDVEQFF. The entire variable domain, with the rest obtained from reference TRBV5-1 and TRBJ2-1, is as follows: KAGVTQTPRYLIKTRGQQVTLSCSPISGHRSVSWYQQTPGQGLQFLFEYFSETQRNKGNFPGRFSGRQFSNSRSEMNVSTLELGDSALYLCASSRGLAGPDVEQFFGPGTRLTVL.

The chain employs TRBV4-2 and TRBJ2-7; the match to TRBD1 covers 9 bases. Germline-derived CDR1 and CDR2 are LGHNA and YNFKEQ. The CDR3 has 16 amino acids. The V and J ends lost 4 bases and 0 bases, in that order; junction bases with no gene match: 7. DNA of the CDR3: TGTGCCAGCAGCCCCGGACAGGGGCCAAGCTCCTACGAGCAGTACTTC. Translated, it gives CASSPGQGPSSYEQYF.

This chain connects TRBV5-1 to TRBJ2-3; 8 nucleotides line up with TRBD1. CDR3 length: 15 amino acids. Germline values: CDR1 SGHRS, CDR2 YFSETQ. Losses at the gene ends were 5 bases for V and 0 bases for J; bases not matched to a gene: 5. DNA for the CDR3: TGCGCCAGCAGAAGGACAGGGCTCAGCACAGATACGCAGTATTTT. Protein: CASRRTGLSTDTQYF.

This chain connects TRBV15 to TRBJ1-5; D may be TRBD1 (5 bases). Trimming left V 3 bases short and J 9 bases short, with 15 bases between. Germline CDR1 and CDR2: LNHNV and YYDKDF (reference sequence). This CDR3 has 14 residues. CDR3 sequence reads: CATSSLRVGTPQHF. The CDR3 DNA follows: TGTGCCACCAGCAGTTTAAGGGTAGGGACGCCCCAGCATTTT.

The rearrangement joins TRBV5-6 to TRBJ2-1; D possibly corresponds to TRBD1 (6 bases). Germline CDR1 and CDR2: SGHDT and YYEEEE. Trimming stripped 4 bases from V and 4 bases from J, with 27 bases between. The CDR3 length is 19 residues. The CDR3 coding sequence is TGTGCCAGCAGCGCCTTACAGGGACCGATGGGTCTACGATACAATGAGCAGTTCTTC. This encodes CASSALQGPMGLRYNEQFF. Complete variable domain (other parts from reference TRBV5-6 and TRBJ2-1): DAGVTQSPTHLIKTRGQQVTLRCSPKSGHDTVSWYQQALGQGPQFIFQYYEEEERQRGNFPDRFSGHQFPNYSSELNVNALLLGDSALYLCASSALQGPMGLRYNEQFFGPGTRLTVL.

In regard to this clone: The sample contains more than one DNA sequence encoding this CDR3. The chain carries TRBV5-1 and TRBJ2-1; tentative D call: TRBD1 (5 bases). The CDR3 contains 15 residues. Trimming removed 4 bases from V and 0 bases from J, with 11 bases in between. Germline V gene lookup returns CDR1 SGHRS and CDR2 YFSETQ. In DNA, the CDR3 is TGCGCCAGCAGCCGAGACAGTAGCTCCTACAATGAGCAGTTCTTC. This encodes CASSRDSSSYNEQFF.

V usage is TRBV2 and J usage is TRBJ2-5; tentatively, D is TRBD1 or TRBD2 (6 bases each). This CDR3 has 14 amino acids. V lost 10 bases, J lost 2 bases, and 17 bases lay in between. Looked up from germline, CDR1 is SNHLY and CDR2 is FYNNEI. Here the CDR3 reads CATQRGREQETQYF. CDR3 in DNA: TGTGCCACCCAACGGGGGCGGGAACAAGAGACCCAGTACTTC.